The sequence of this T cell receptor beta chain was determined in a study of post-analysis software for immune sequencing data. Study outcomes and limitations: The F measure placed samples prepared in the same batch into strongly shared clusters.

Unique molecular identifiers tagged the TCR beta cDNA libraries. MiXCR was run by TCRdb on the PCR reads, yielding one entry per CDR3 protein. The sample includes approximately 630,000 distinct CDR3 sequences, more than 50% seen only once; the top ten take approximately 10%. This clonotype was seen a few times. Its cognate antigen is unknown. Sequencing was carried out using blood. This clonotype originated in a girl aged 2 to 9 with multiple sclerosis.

The CDR3 protein is CASSSGGDGRETQYF. The CDR3 DNA sequence: TGCGCCAGCAGCTCGGGGGGGGACGGGAGAGAGACCCAGTACTTC. V usage is TRBV5-1 and J usage is TRBJ2-5; TRBD2 agrees at 8 bases. The CDR3 is 15 amino acids. The germline V gene encodes CDR1 SGHRS and CDR2 YFSETQ. With V trimmed by 3 bases and J by 4 bases, 8 bases remained unmatched.